This T cell receptor (beta chain) was recorded in a study of blood T cells in healthy people across ages. Turning to the study itself: Capture via template switching afforded approximately one barcoded beta molecule per two T cells. Study results and caveats: Higher diversity, along with more naive CD4+ cells, distinguished long-lived donors from aged donors. Strong correlation was found linking TCR beta diversity to naive T cell percentage.

Sample-barcoded 5' priming and a J-beta primer mix drove a second PCR of about 7 to 11 cycles. TCRdb recomputed calls from the 5' RACE reads with MiXCR, one row per CDR3 protein. The top ten hold about a fifth of the sample, which has a few hundred thousand distinct CDR3 sequences, 27% seen once. On this clonotype itself: Antigen: not known.

V gave up 8 bases and J gave up 9 bases; unmatched junction bases: 15. CDR1 is GTSNPN and CDR2 is SVGIG in the germline V gene (reference sequence). The CDR3 totals 14 residues. This sequence originates from a woman in her sixties or seventies in good health. The source material was blood. The chain is built from TRBV30 and TRBJ2-1; TRBD2 agrees at 8 bases. The CDR3 is CANKPGLGPAEQFF. The CDR3, as DNA: TGTGCCAATAAGCCGGGACTAGGGCCCGCTGAGCAGTTCTTC.